Each of the 10 T cell receptor beta chains below was sequenced from the same sample in a study of blood T cell repertoires in COVID-19. Repertoires were generated with immunoSEQ multiplex PCR, while TCRdb's copy carries only in-frame clones and drops some. The sample carries over 250,000 clones, 83% recorded once. Sequencing was performed on peripheral blood. These TCRs come from a woman aged 45-65 years who had recovered from COVID-19.

The V call is TRBV11-1, the J call TRBJ2-1; weak D call: TRBD2 (5 bases). Germline V gene lookup returns CDR1 SGHAT and CDR2 FQDESV (reference sequence). Trimming took 4 bases from V and 4 from J, leaving 14 bases between them. This CDR3 region has 15 residues. In DNA, the CDR3 is TGTGCCAGCAGCTACCGGGCTAGCTCGTACAATGAGCAGTTCTTC. Its translation is CASSYRASSYNEQFF.

The V gene is TRBV2, the J gene TRBJ1-3; D perhaps matches TRBD1 (6 bases). The germline V gene has CDR1 SNHLY and CDR2 FYNNEI. This CDR3 has 15 residues. V was pared by 9 bases and J by 0 bases, with 15 bases between. The CDR3 DNA reads as TGTGCCAGTGCCAGAGAGGGACACTCTGGAAACACCATATATTTT. Protein sequence: CASAREGHSGNTIYF.

This chain uses TRBV30 with TRBJ1-2; D uncertain. There are 17 residues in the CDR3. CDR1 is GTSNPN, CDR2 SVGIG, per germline (reference sequence). V was pared by 0 bases and J by 2 bases, with 19 bases between. CDR3 in amino acids: CAWSVSLMPQSNYGYTF. In nucleotides, the CDR3 is TGTGCCTGGAGTGTAAGTTTAATGCCGCAGTCAAACTATGGCTACACCTTC. Drawing the rest from reference TRBV30 and TRBJ1-2, the complete variable domain is SQTIHQWPATLVQPVGSPLSLECTVEGTSNPNLYWYRQAAGRGLQLLFYSVGIGQISSEVPQNLSASRPQDRQFILSSKKLLLSDSGFYLCAWSVSLMPQSNYGYTFGSGTRLTVV.

The chain is built from TRBV6-5 and TRBJ1-5; D ambiguous. Germline V gives CDR1 MNHEY, CDR2 SVGAGI. This CDR3 comprises 13 residues. The V gene lost 0 bases and the J gene lost 7 bases, with 7 bases spanning the gap. CDR3 residues: CASSYSREQPQHF. DNA for the CDR3: TGTGCCAGCAGTTACTCGAGGGAACAGCCCCAGCATTTT.

This clone turned up a few times. The gene calls are TRBV30 and TRBJ1-2, with 9 positions matching TRBD1. The CDR3 length is 13 residues. The V segment lost 0 bases and the J segment 7 bases; nucleotides outside the gene matches: 3. Germline values: CDR1 GTSNPN, CDR2 SVGIG (reference sequence). The CDR3 loop is CAWSVQGAGGYTF. For the CDR3, the DNA is TGTGCCTGGAGTGTACAGGGGGCGGGTGGCTACACCTTC.

The rearrangement links TRBV7-2 to TRBJ1-1; D perhaps matches TRBD1 (6 bases). V lost 2 bases and J 0 bases, leaving 13 bases between the germline ends. The CDR3 has 16 amino acids. Germline V gene data show CDR1 as SGHTA and CDR2 as FQGNSA. The CDR3 DNA reads as TGTGCCAGCAGCTTAACGTCCAGGGGCGTGAACACTGAAGCTTTCTTT. Protein sequence: CASSLTSRGVNTEAFF.

V usage is TRBV28 and J usage is TRBJ2-3; 14 nucleotides align to TRBD2. Trimming removed 6 bases from V and 8 bases from J; junction bases left unmatched: 7. Per germline, CDR1 MDHEN and CDR2 SYDVKM. This CDR3 contains 15 residues. The chain's CDR3 is CASRATSGGAGTQYF. In nucleotides, the CDR3 is TGTGCCAGCAGGGCGACTAGCGGGGGGGCAGGTACGCAGTATTTT.

Turning to this clone: Other DNA sequences in this sample translate to the same CDR3. The chain is built from TRBV12-3 or TRBV12-4 and TRBJ2-5; 8 nucleotides align to TRBD1. The CDR3 loop spans 13 amino acids. V lost 2 bases to trimming and J lost 4 bases; unmatched junction nucleotides: 0. The CDR3 spells CASSLQGAETQYF. CDR3 bases: TGTGCCAGCAGTTTACAGGGGGCAGAGACCCAGTACTTC.

This clone appeared a single time. The chain employs TRBV18 and TRBJ2-1, with D possibly being TRBD1 (6 bases). CDR3 length: 14 amino acids. The V and J ends lost 8 bases and 8 bases respectively, with 19 bases between them. Germline V lookup: CDR1 KGHSH, CDR2 LQKENI. The CDR3 sequence: CASQQGPGKDEQFF. Here the CDR3 DNA reads TGTGCCAGCCAGCAGGGGCCGGGCAAGGATGAGCAGTTCTTC.

The chain combines TRBV7-6 with TRBJ2-7, with a weak D call TRBD2 (6 bases). CDR3 length: 15 residues. Germline CDR1 is SGHVS and CDR2 is FNYEAQ. The V end was cut by 2 bases, the J end by 7 bases, with 18 bases between. DNA for the CDR3: TGTGCCAGCAGCTTAAGGACGGGGGAACGGAGTGAGCAGTACTTC. Translated, it gives CASSLRTGERSEQYF.